The present T cell receptor (beta chain) was sequenced within a study of blood T cells in healthy people across ages. PCR was performed a second time for roughly 7 to 11 cycles using a sample-barcoded 5' primer and a J-beta primer mix. Each CDR3 protein gets one entry after TCRdb re-called the 5' RACE reads with MiXCR. The data contain about 1.6 million distinct CDR3 sequences, 30% to 35% of them singletons. Findings and limits, study-wide: Any conclusive comparison of naive versus antigen-experienced cells was prevented by using unsorted PBMCs.

Germline V gene data show CDR1 as SGHRS and CDR2 as YFSETQ. Trimming shortened V by 3 bases and J by 2 bases, and 11 bases separated the two germline ends. This CDR3 region has 15 residues. Details on this clonotype: What it recognizes is unknown.

This TCR was recovered from a young woman in good health. This sequence joins TRBV5-1 and TRBJ2-2, with a possible D match to TRBD2 (6 bases). The sequencing sample was made of blood. The CDR3: CASSSGTLNTGELFF. Written as DNA, the CDR3 is TGCGCCAGCAGCTCCGGGACTCTTAACACCGGGGAGCTGTTTTTT.